The 21 T cell receptor beta chains reported below all come from one sample, sequenced in a study of OX40 agonist ivuxolimab in advanced cancers. The method was immunoSEQ multiplex PCR; TCRdb's version includes in-frame clones alone and lacks a portion of them. This sample has about 62,000 clones, with 79% found just once. Source: CD4+ or CD8+ T cells sorted from blood, taken in a trial of the OX40 agonist ivuxolimab. Receptor source: an adult with an advanced solid tumor such as melanoma, head and neck, liver or kidney cancer.

The chain is built from TRBV15 and TRBJ2-5; 11 bases map to TRBD2. The CDR3 is made up of 15 amino acids. Germline assignment: CDR1 LNHNV and CDR2 YYDKDF (reference sequence). The V segment lost 3 bases and the J segment 0 bases; nucleotides outside the gene matches: 0. CDR3 sequence reads: CATSRGLADQETQYF. The DNA of the CDR3 is TGTGCCACCAGCAGGGGACTAGCGGACCAAGAGACCCAGTACTTC. The variable domain in full, completed from reference TRBV15 and TRBJ2-5, reads DAMVIQNPRYQVTQFGKPVTLSCSQTLNHNVMYWYQQKSSQAPKLLFHYYDKDFNNEADTPDNFQSRRPNTSFCFLDIRSPGLGDTAMYLCATSRGLADQETQYFGPGTRLLVL.

CDR3 sequence (DNA): TGTGCCAGCAGTCCTGACACCTCCTACGAGCAGTACTTC. The encoded protein is CASSPDTSYEQYF. The chain recombines TRBV6-6 with TRBJ2-7; D is uncertain. Germline V gives CDR1 MNHNY, CDR2 SVGAGI (reference sequence). This CDR3 comprises 13 residues. V was trimmed by 5 bases and J by 0 bases, leaving 8 bases between them.

The CDR3 sequence is CASSPGQFYTYEQYF. The CDR3 region has the DNA TGTGCCAGCAGTCCGGGACAGTTTTATACCTACGAGCAGTACTTC. V gene TRBV6-5 combines with J gene TRBJ2-7; 7 bases match TRBD1. CDR1 and CDR2 from the germline V gene are MNHEY and SVGAGI. This CDR3 is 15 amino acids long. Trimming took 5 bases from V and 2 from J; bases not matched to a gene: 9.

This clone was seen a few times. CDR3 protein: CASSLQVNTEAFF. The CDR3 DNA reads TGTGCCAGCAGTTTACAGGTGAACACTGAAGCTTTCTTT. V is TRBV6-4 and J is TRBJ1-1; the D gene is possibly TRBD1 (5 bases). Germline-derived CDR1 and CDR2 are MRHNA and SNTAGT. V was clipped by 5 bases and J by 0 bases, with 7 bases between them. This CDR3 has 13 amino acids.

The V and J genes are TRBV15 and TRBJ2-1, with D possibly TRBD2 on 6 matching bases. Germline V gives CDR1 LNHNV, CDR2 YYDKDF (reference sequence). The CDR3 consists of 17 residues. Trimming shortened V by 1 base and J by 13 bases, and 26 bases separated the two germline ends. CDR3 amino acids: CATSRVLGEAPIASQFF. In nucleotides, the CDR3 is TGTGCCACCAGCAGAGTTTTGGGGGAGGCTCCCATAGCAAGCCAGTTCTTC.

This clone was seen a single time. The rearrangement joins TRBV15 to TRBJ2-6; TRBD2 matches at 9 bases. Germline CDR1 and CDR2: LNHNV and YYDKDF (reference sequence). The CDR3 has 19 amino acids. V lost 2 bases and J lost 4; bases outside the gene matches: 12. The CDR3 here is CATSRLREGPEVGANVLTF. The CDR3 region has the DNA TGTGCCACCAGCAGACTGCGGGAGGGCCCTGAAGTGGGGGCCAACGTCCTGACTTTC.

V and J are TRBV9 and TRBJ2-5; 12 bases agree with TRBD2. Germline loops: CDR1 SGDLS, CDR2 YYNGEE. J lost 2 bases, V lost 0 bases, and 5 bases had no gene match. The CDR3 consists of 17 residues. The CDR3 nucleotides read TGTGCCAGCAGCGTAGGATCTAGCGGGAGGGTACAAGAGACCCAGTACTTC. Amino acids: CASSVGSSGRVQETQYF.

This chain joins TRBV14 and TRBJ2-5, with 10 positions matching TRBD2. The CDR3 is 16 residues long. J gave up 2 bases and V 3 bases, and 6 bases lay outside the gene matches. The germline gives CDR1 SGHDN, CDR2 FVKESK. CDR3 loop: CASSHRKTSGQETQYF. The DNA for the CDR3 is TGTGCCAGCAGCCATCGGAAGACTAGCGGGCAAGAGACCCAGTACTTC.

J is TRBJ2-7 and V is TRBV14; D possibly corresponds to TRBD1 (6 bases). The germline gives CDR1 SGHDN, CDR2 FVKESK. The CDR3 length is 15 residues. V shed 3 bases and J shed 3 bases, with 15 bases lying between them. The CDR3 bases are TGTGCCAGCAGCCACGGACAAGGGGGTTTCTACGAGCAGTACTTC. This encodes CASSHGQGGFYEQYF.

This clone was seen only a few times. V is TRBV27 and J is TRBJ2-4, with D perhaps matching TRBD2 (5 bases). The CDR3 runs 15 residues. Trimming removed 5 bases at V and 0 bases at J, with 11 bases between. Germline CDR1 reads MNHEY; CDR2 reads SMNVEV (reference sequence). CDR3: CASSPAGLAKNIQYF. As DNA, the CDR3 is TGTGCCAGCAGTCCAGCTGGACTAGCCAAAAACATTCAGTACTTC.

The chain is built from TRBV2 and TRBJ1-1; D ambiguous. This CDR3 is 15 amino acids long. From germline, CDR1 is SNHLY and CDR2 FYNNEI. Trimming cost V 6 bases and J 4 bases, with 18 bases left between them. The CDR3 region is CASRTGTKPGTEAFF. The CDR3 nucleotides read TGTGCCAGCAGGACGGGAACAAAGCCGGGCACTGAAGCTTTCTTT.

The rearrangement uses TRBV7-6 and TRBJ2-6, with D possibly called TRBD1 or TRBD2 (5 bases each). Trimming shortened V by 5 bases and J by 0 bases, and 14 bases separated the two germline ends. The germline CDR1 and CDR2 sequences are SGHVS and FNYEAQ. This CDR3 comprises 17 residues. CDR3 sequence: CASSPGRVASGANVLTF. CDR3 DNA: TGTGCCAGCAGCCCGGGACGGGTGGCCTCTGGGGCCAACGTCCTGACTTTC.

The gene calls are TRBV6-5 and TRBJ2-2; 8 bases map to TRBD2. The CDR3 is 15 amino acids. V was pared by 8 bases and J by 0 bases, with 5 bases of the junction left unmatched. Per germline, CDR1 MNHEY and CDR2 SVGAGI. In nucleotides, the CDR3 is TGTGCCAGCCTCCCCGGGGGGGCGAACACCGGGGAGCTGTTTTTT. It codes for CASLPGGANTGELFF.

The rearrangement links TRBV7-2 to TRBJ2-2; the match to TRBD1 covers 11 bases. The CDR3 is 19 residues long. Germline V gene lookup returns CDR1 SGHTA and CDR2 FQGNSA. After removal of 3 bases from V and 0 bases from J, the junction contained 9 bases not matched to a gene. The CDR3 DNA reads as TGTGCCAGCAGCTTTACAAAGGGACAGGGGGGTTCGAACACCGGGGAGCTGTTTTTT. Protein product: CASSFTKGQGGSNTGELFF.

This sequence joins TRBV5-5 and TRBJ2-2; D not certain. The V and J ends lost 4 bases and 4 bases respectively, with 17 bases between them. The CDR3 sequence is 16 residues long. Germline CDR1 reads SGHKS; CDR2 reads YYEKEE (reference sequence). Here the CDR3 DNA reads TGTGCCAGCAGCCCTATGATCCGGTGGGGCACCGGGGAGCTGTTTTTT. Its protein is CASSPMIRWGTGELFF.

The chain couples TRBV6-1 to TRBJ1-4, with D maybe TRBD1 (5 bases). CDR1 and CDR2 from the germline V gene are MNHNS and SASEGT. The CDR3 length is 16 residues. V lost 4 bases and J lost 7, with 19 bases in between. The CDR3 DNA is TGTGCCAGCAGTGTCTTCCGGGGGGGGAATGGTGAAAAACTGTTTTTT. Amino acids: CASSVFRGGNGEKLFF.

The V gene is TRBV15, the J gene TRBJ2-2; D unresolved. CDR3 length: 15 residues. V was clipped by 0 bases and J by 4 bases, with 9 bases between them. Germline CDR1 is LNHNV and CDR2 is YYDKDF (reference sequence). In nucleotides, the CDR3 is TGTGCCACCAGCAGAGACACTACCCGCACCGGGGAGCTGTTTTTT. Amino acids: CATSRDTTRTGELFF. Variable domain in full (rest from reference TRBV15 and TRBJ2-2): DAMVIQNPRYQVTQFGKPVTLSCSQTLNHNVMYWYQQKSSQAPKLLFHYYDKDFNNEADTPDNFQSRRPNTSFCFLDIRSPGLGDTAMYLCATSRDTTRTGELFFGEGSRLTVL.

This chain joins TRBV7-3 and TRBJ1-6; TRBD1 is a possible D gene (5 bases). The length of the CDR3 is 14 residues. The V gene lost 3 bases and the J gene lost 10 bases, with 13 bases spanning the gap. CDR1 SGHTA and CDR2 FQGTGA come from the germline V gene. DNA of the CDR3: TGTGCCAGCAGCTTGGCCAGCGGGGGGTCACCCCTCCACTTT. Translation gives CASSLASGGSPLHF.

This clone was observed a few times. The chain recombines TRBV7-3 with TRBJ1-2, with D perhaps TRBD1 (5 bases). V was trimmed by 5 bases and J by 6 bases, leaving 13 bases between them. The length of the CDR3 is 13 residues. Germline assignment: CDR1 SGHTA and CDR2 FQGTGA. CDR3 residues: CASSPAGGDGYTF. The CDR3 DNA reads TGTGCCAGCAGCCCCGCTGGAGGGGATGGCTACACCTTC.

This chain joins TRBV29-1 and TRBJ1-3; D is unclear. The CDR3 totals 14 residues. Germline values: CDR1 SQVTM, CDR2 ANQGSEA. V was shortened by 6 bases and J by 0 bases, with 12 bases between the two germline ends. The CDR3 region is CSVGGEYSGNTIYF. The CDR3 DNA sequence: TGCAGCGTCGGCGGGGAGTACTCTGGAAACACCATATATTTT.

This clone was seen only a few times. V is TRBV5-4 and J is TRBJ2-3; 7 bases fit TRBD2. With 4 bases clipped from V and 6 bases from J, the junction kept 8 bases outside the gene matches. In germline, CDR1 is SGHNT, CDR2 YYREEE (reference sequence). The CDR3 sequence is 14 residues long. CDR3 nucleotide sequence: TGTGCCAGCAGCCGAGGGGAGGGATGGGATACGCAGTATTTT. Its translation: CASSRGEGWDTQYF.